This is a list of T cell receptor beta chains from one sample in a study of blood T cell repertoires in COVID-19. This table comes from immunoSEQ multiplex PCR, and its TCRdb copy is limited to in-frame clones, with some not included. The sample carries 250,000 to 300,000 clones, approximately 85% recorded once. The specimen sequenced was peripheral blood. These TCRs come from a woman aged 70-85 years with acute or convalescent COVID-19. The CDR3 runs from the conserved cysteine through the conserved F or W. A D gene is named only where the DNA matches it firmly. Some rows have no size entry. The others give once, few or many, or a class for an expanded clone.

>.|TRBJ2-6|.|TRBV5-6
CASSLRVAGANVLTF
TGTGCCAGCAGCTTGCGGGTCGCTGGGGCCAACGTCCTGACTTTC
>TRBD1|TRBJ1-4|.|TRBV5-1
CASSLRPTRTGGPNEKLFF
TGCGCCAGCAGCTTGAGACCGACTCGGACAGGGGGTCCTAATGAAAAACTGTTTTTT
>.|TRBJ1-6|.|TRBV25-1
CASSEGGSSYNSPLHF
TGTGCCAGCAGTGAGGGCGGGAGCTCCTATAATTCACCCCTCCACTTT
>.|TRBJ1-2|.|TRBV5-5
CASSSQGRLDGYTF
TGTGCCAGCAGCTCACAGGGAAGGTTGGATGGCTACACCTTC
>TRBD1|TRBJ1-2|.|TRBV5-4
CASSWGQAPNYGYTF
TGTGCCAGCAGCTGGGGACAGGCTCCTAACTATGGCTACACCTTC
>TRBD1|TRBJ1-2|.|TRBV5-6
CASSAGQGAPYGYTF
TGTGCCAGCAGCGCAGGACAGGGAGCACCCTATGGCTACACCTTC
>.|TRBJ2-5|.|TRBV6-5
CASNPRSMETQYF
TGTGCCAGCAACCCTAGAAGTATGGAGACCCAGTACTTC
>.|TRBJ2-3|few|TRBV7-6
CASSLGPAGVGDTQYF
TGTGCCAGCAGCTTAGGCCCAGCGGGCGTTGGGGATACGCAGTATTTT
>.|TRBJ1-6|.|TRBV2
CASCGLRVTTASPLHF
TGTGCCAGCTGCGGCCTCAGGGTCACCACCGCTTCACCCCTCCACTTT
>.|TRBJ2-5|.|TRBV5-1
CASSVRVPETQYF
TGCGCCAGCAGTGTCAGGGTGCCAGAGACCCAGTACTTC
>.|TRBJ2-5|.|TRBV5-1
CASSLGSGQETQYF
TGCGCCAGCAGCTTGGGGTCGGGTCAAGAGACCCAGTACTTC
>TRBD2|TRBJ2-3|.|TRBV15
CATSRLAGGLSDTQYF
TGTGCCACCAGCAGATTAGCGGGCGGGCTGTCAGATACGCAGTATTTT
>.|TRBJ2-6|.|TRBV18
CASSPLWYGGSGANVLTF
TGTGCCAGCTCACCCCTTTGGTACGGGGGCTCTGGGGCCAACGTCCTGACTTTC
>.|TRBJ2-1|.|TRBV23-1
CASSQSAAGPGSSYNEQFF
TGCGCCAGCAGTCAATCTGCGGCGGGACCCGGCAGCTCCTACAATGAGCAGTTCTTC
>TRBD1|TRBJ1-4|.|TRBV27
CASSRQGTNEKLFF
TGTGCCAGCAGTAGACAGGGAACTAATGAAAAACTGTTTTTT
>.|TRBJ2-7|.|TRBV5-5
CASSPDGGGEQYF
TGTGCCAGCAGCCCGGACGGGGGAGGCGAGCAGTACTTC
>TRBD1|TRBJ1-5|.|TRBV29-1
CSAGQGVGQPQHF
TGCAGCGCGGGACAGGGAGTCGGTCAGCCCCAGCATTTT
>.|TRBJ1-1|.|TRBV12-5
CASGPGDVGTEAFF
TGTGCTAGTGGTCCCGGGGATGTGGGGACTGAAGCTTTCTTT
>.|TRBJ2-3|.|TRBV7-2
CASSLLARSSTDTQYF
TGTGCCAGCAGCTTACTAGCCAGGTCTAGCACAGATACGCAGTATTTT
>TRBD1|TRBJ1-6|few|TRBV3-1/TRBV3-2
CASSQHEQGNSPLHF
TGTGCCAGCAGCCAACACGAACAGGGGAATTCACCCCTCCACTTT
>TRBD2|TRBJ2-1|.|TRBV6-5
CASSPAGGLYNEQFF
TGTGCCAGCAGCCCCGCGGGGGGACTCTACAATGAGCAGTTCTTC
>.|TRBJ2-1|.|TRBV29-1
CSVYSSYNEQFF
TGCAGCGTATATAGCAGTTACAATGAGCAGTTCTTC
>TRBD2|TRBJ2-1|.|TRBV5-1
CASSSGGSYNEQFF
TGCGCCAGCAGCAGCGGGGGGTCCTACAATGAGCAGTTCTTC
>.|TRBJ2-1|.|TRBV5-5
CASSLVVGGEQFF
TGTGCCAGCAGCTTGGTTGTAGGGGGTGAGCAGTTCTTC
>.|TRBJ1-2|.|TRBV5-1
CASSLGGHTYGYTF
TGCGCCAGCAGCTTGGGGGGGCATACCTATGGCTACACCTTC
>.|TRBJ1-1|.|TRBV19
CASRRGYTEAFF
TGTGCCAGTAGAAGGGGGTACACTGAAGCTTTCTTT
>.|TRBJ1-1|.|TRBV6-4
CASRKGAMNTEAFF
TGTGCCAGCCGAAAGGGAGCCATGAACACTGAAGCTTTCTTT
>.|TRBJ2-7|.|TRBV3-1/TRBV3-2
CASSQAPGGPYEQYF
TGTGCCAGCAGCCAAGCCCCCGGGGGACCCTACGAGCAGTACTTC
>.|TRBJ2-1|.|TRBV9
CASSVEVGPSSYNEQFF
TGTGCCAGCAGCGTAGAAGTGGGTCCTAGCTCCTACAATGAGCAGTTCTTC
>.|TRBJ1-3|.|TRBV5-1
CASREGGGNTIYF
TGCGCCAGCAGAGAGGGAGGGGGAAACACCATATATTTT
>.|TRBJ2-2|.|TRBV5-1
CASSLERGTTGELFF
TGCGCCAGCAGCTTGGAACGGGGGACCACCGGGGAGCTGTTTTTT
>.|TRBJ1-3|.|TRBV30
CAWSVLSGNTIYF
TGTGCCTGGAGTGTACTTTCCGGAAACACCATATATTTT
>TRBD1|TRBJ1-5|once|TRBV5-5
CASSLDRDQPQHF
TGTGCCAGCAGCCTAGACAGGGATCAGCCCCAGCATTTT